The present entry profiles one TCR beta chain with its context. This sample is part of a study of blood T cell repertoires in COVID-19. The assay was immunoSEQ multiplex PCR, and TCRdb's table has in-frame clones only and misses some. The profile shows roughly 64,000 clones, roughly four fifths of them singletons. The CDR3 has 13 amino acids. Per germline, CDR1 SGHRS and CDR2 YFSETQ. Between the trimmed V and J ends, which lost 7 bases and 6 bases, there was a span of 14 bases. This TCR came from a human donor in a cohort sampled during active COVID-19. The source material was peripheral blood. This chain links TRBV5-1 with TRBJ1-5; D ambiguous. CDR3 amino acids: CASARDVGQPQHF. In DNA form, the CDR3 reads TGCGCCAGCGCGAGGGATGTCGGTCAGCCCCAGCATTTT.